Each of the 21 T cell receptor beta chains below was sequenced from the same sample in a study of post-analysis software for immune sequencing data. The study, taken as a whole, reports: When patients were compared with controls, about 5 TRBV segments were more frequent, TRBV5-6, TRBV5-1 and TRBV20-1 among them.

Researchers reported that TCR beta cDNA libraries carried unique molecular identifiers. In TCRdb, the PCR reads were re-called with MiXCR into one record per CDR3 protein. The repertoire has around 400,000 distinct CDR3 sequences, 35% to 45% of them found once; the top ten carry 6% to 9%. Antigen specificity for these receptors is unknown. The specimen sequenced was blood. These receptors came from a girl aged 2 to 10 with multiple sclerosis.

There are a few counts of this clonotype. V usage is TRBV7-6 and J usage is TRBJ2-3; tentative D call: TRBD1 (5 bases). Germline CDR1 is SGHVS and CDR2 is FNYEAQ. V was shortened by 1 base and J by 3 bases, with 5 bases between the two germline ends. The CDR3 is 13 residues long. CDR3 sequence (DNA): TGTGCCAGCAGCTTAGAGGGGACAGATACGCAGTATTTT. This codes for CASSLEGTDTQYF.

There are a few counts of this clonotype. V gene TRBV27 combines with J gene TRBJ1-1, with TRBD1 as a possible D gene (5 bases). CDR3 length: 16 residues. The V gene's germline CDR1 is MNHEY and CDR2 SMNVEV (reference sequence). Trimming stripped 3 bases from V and 3 bases from J, with 17 bases between. The CDR3 reads CASSFNGASVYTEAFF. As DNA, the CDR3 is TGTGCCAGCAGTTTTAATGGGGCGAGTGTCTACACTGAAGCTTTCTTT.

V is TRBV7-9 and J is TRBJ1-5; D is possibly TRBD1 (6 bases). V lost 5 bases and J lost 4, with 12 bases in between. Germline V gene data show CDR1 as SEHNR and CDR2 as FQNEAQ (reference sequence). CDR3 length: 14 amino acids. CDR3 protein: CASSDWTDNQPQHF. The CDR3 DNA follows: TGTGCCAGCAGCGACTGGACAGATAATCAGCCCCAGCATTTT.

This clonotype was picked up a small number of times. This chain uses TRBV4-2 with TRBJ2-5; TRBD2 matches 14 bases. The last part of the DNA fits TRBJ2-7 better; the J call may be wrong. In germline, CDR1 is LGHNA, CDR2 YNFKEQ. The CDR3 contains 18 residues. CDR3 region: CASSQETSGGDLTYEQYF. The CDR3 nucleotides read TGTGCCAGCAGCCAAGAGACTAGCGGGGGGGACCTCACCTACGAGCAGTACTTC.

The gene calls are TRBV14 and TRBJ2-2; D may match TRBD1 or TRBD2 (5 bases each). V lost 3 bases and J lost 1, with 6 bases in between. This CDR3 spans 14 amino acids. Germline V CDR1 and CDR2: SGHDN, FVKESK. The CDR3 protein is CASSHGGNTGELFF. For the CDR3, the DNA is TGTGCCAGCAGCCATGGGGGGAACACCGGGGAGCTGTTTTTT.

The chain joins TRBV29-1 to TRBJ1-1; TRBD1 is a possible D gene (5 bases). This CDR3 is 15 amino acids long. V was shortened by 5 bases and J by 6 bases, with 22 bases between the two germline ends. CDR1 and CDR2 (germline): SQVTM, ANQGSEA. The CDR3 protein is CSVSLGQGPGPEAFF. The CDR3 DNA sequence: TGCAGCGTTAGTCTGGGGCAGGGTCCTGGGCCTGAAGCTTTCTTT.

V usage is TRBV6-5 and J usage is TRBJ2-1; D gene unclear. The germline CDR1 and CDR2 sequences are MNHEY and SVGAGI. V lost 1 base to trimming and J lost 8 bases, with 3 bases between them. This CDR3 region has 11 residues. CDR3 coding DNA: TGTGCCAGCAGTTACTTGTATGAGCAGTTCTTC. Its translation: CASSYLYEQFF.

The rearrangement uses TRBV29-1 and TRBJ2-7, with a tentative D call TRBD1 (7 bases). Germline V CDR1 and CDR2: SQVTM, ANQGSEA. This CDR3 region has 12 residues. CDR3 in amino acids: CGGGTVFNEQYF. The CDR3 DNA sequence: TGCGGCGGCGGGACAGTCTTTAACGAGCAGTACTTC.

This chain uses TRBV7-3 with TRBJ2-6, with D perhaps matching TRBD1 or TRBD2 (5 bases each). V lost 7 bases, J lost 1 base, and 14 bases lay in between. The CDR3 runs to 16 residues. The germline V gene encodes CDR1 SGHTA and CDR2 FQGTGA. DNA of the CDR3: TGTGCCAGCACCACCATTGGGGGTTCTGGGGCCAACGTCCTGACTTTC. It specifies CASTTIGGSGANVLTF.

J is TRBJ2-1 and V is TRBV24-1, with D perhaps TRBD2 (5 bases). CDR3 length: 13 amino acids. The V gene lost 0 bases and the J gene lost 8 bases, with 7 bases spanning the gap. Germline values: CDR1 KGHDR, CDR2 SFDVKD. The CDR3 DNA is TGTGCCACCAGTGATTTGCCTAGCTATGAGCAGTTCTTC. This sequence encodes CATSDLPSYEQFF.

The chain uses TRBV7-9 and TRBJ2-7; unclear D gene. Looked up from germline, CDR1 is SEHNR and CDR2 is FQNEAQ (reference sequence). The CDR3 has 12 residues. V was trimmed by 2 bases and J by 7 bases, leaving 9 bases between them. CDR3 region: CASSLRSREQYF. The CDR3 DNA sequence: TGTGCCAGCAGCTTAAGATCTCGGGAGCAGTACTTC.

The chain joins TRBV5-1 to TRBJ1-2; D not certain. CDR1 is SGHRS and CDR2 is YFSETQ in the germline V gene. V was shortened by 0 bases and J by 4 bases, with 10 bases between the two germline ends. CDR3 length: 14 residues. The CDR3 DNA follows: TGCGCCAGCAGCTTGGAGCATAGTCCCTATGGCTACACCTTC. It codes for CASSLEHSPYGYTF.

This sequence joins TRBV20-1 and TRBJ2-1; TRBD1 or TRBD2 may be the D gene (6 bases each). V was trimmed by 6 bases and J by 5 bases, leaving 17 bases between them. From germline, CDR1 is DFQATT and CDR2 SNEGSKA (reference sequence). This CDR3 comprises 14 residues. This CDR3 reads CSARLGRGHNEQFF. The CDR3 nucleotides are TGCAGTGCCCGATTGGGACGGGGGCACAATGAGCAGTTCTTC.

The V and J genes are TRBV6-5 and TRBJ1-1; D is possibly TRBD1 (5 bases). CDR3 length equals 13 residues. Trimming shortened V by 5 bases and J by 4 bases, and 11 bases separated the two germline ends. Per germline, CDR1 MNHEY and CDR2 SVGAGI. CDR3 DNA: TGTGCCAGCAGTCCCTCAGGGCCCACTGAAGCTTTCTTT. This codes for CASSPSGPTEAFF.

The rearrangement joins TRBV6-2 or TRBV6-3 to TRBJ1-4; a weak D match, TRBD1 (5 bases). The CDR3 spans 14 residues. The ends were cut back, 2 bases at V and 6 bases at J, with 10 bases in the middle. Germline V lookup: CDR1 MNHEY, CDR2 SVGEGT. Written as DNA, the CDR3 is TGTGCCAGCAGTTACCCAGGGCGGGATGAAAAACTGTTTTTT. Protein: CASSYPGRDEKLFF.

This clonotype occurred a few times. The CDR3 DNA follows: TGTGCCAGCAGCCTAGACCCCCGGACAGGGGGTACGGACATTCAGTACTTC. Its protein product is CASSLDPRTGGTDIQYF. The J gene is TRBJ2-4, the V gene TRBV7-3, with 10 bases matching TRBD1. The CDR3 has 17 amino acids. CDR1 SGHTA and CDR2 FQGTGA come from the germline V gene. V lost 5 bases and J lost 8; bases outside the gene matches: 15.

Only a few counts were recorded for this clonotype. The rearrangement links TRBV7-6 to TRBJ2-1, with 9 bases fitting TRBD1. This CDR3 contains 13 residues. Germline CDR1 is SGHVS and CDR2 is FNYEAQ. V shed 5 bases and J 10 bases; nucleotides not matched to a gene: 6. In DNA form, the CDR3 reads TGTGCCAGCAGCCCCCACAGGGGGCAGGAGCAGTTCTTC. Protein product: CASSPHRGQEQFF.

Only a few counts were recorded for this clonotype. V usage is TRBV5-1 and J usage is TRBJ2-1, with a tentative D call TRBD2 (6 bases). Germline CDR1 reads SGHRS; CDR2 reads YFSETQ. CDR3 size: 14 residues. V was pared by 0 bases and J by 6 bases, with 10 bases between. The CDR3 sequence: CASSLAISGNEQFF. The DNA for the CDR3 is TGCGCCAGCAGCTTGGCTATTAGCGGCAATGAGCAGTTCTTC.

The DNA for the CDR3 is TGTGCCAGCAGTGCCCTCGACAGGGCGTTATACGAGCAGTACTTC. This codes for CASSALDRALYEQYF. The chain links TRBV2 to TRBJ2-4, with 7 bases that match TRBD1. The J call is in doubt because the DNA end fits TRBJ2-7 better. Per the germline V gene, CDR1 is SNHLY and CDR2 is FYNNEI. This CDR3 comprises 15 residues.

This clonotype was recorded a few times. This chain links TRBV25-1 with TRBJ1-6; the D is unclear. Germline CDR1 reads MGHDK; CDR2 reads SYGVNS. This CDR3 is built from 17 residues. V was clipped by 6 bases and J by 0 bases, with 15 bases between them. For the CDR3, the DNA is TGTGCCAGCAGCCTTACAGCGACGAGCTCCTATAATTCACCCCTCCACTTT. Its translation is CASSLTATSSYNSPLHF.

The J gene is TRBJ2-1, the V gene TRBV7-3; 11 bases are a match to TRBD2. CDR1 SGHTA and CDR2 FQGTGA come from the germline V gene. CDR3 length: 15 amino acids. After removal of 4 bases from V and 8 bases from J, the junction contained 7 bases not matched to a gene. The CDR3, as DNA: TGTGCCAGCAGCTCGACTAGCGGGATCGGGTATGAGCAGTTCTTC. This translates into CASSSTSGIGYEQFF.